One and the same sample provided the 2 T cell receptor beta chains below, sequenced in a study of T cell responses to AZD1222 COVID-19 vaccine. Sequencing was performed with immunoSEQ multiplex PCR; in TCRdb, only in-frame clones are kept and a portion is missing. The table lists about 94,000 clones, 90% of them singletons. The specimen comprised peripheral blood, sampled on day 0 of AZD1222 vaccination. The receptors come from an adult in good health.

The genes are TRBV2 and TRBJ1-2; D might be TRBD1 (6 bases). V was cut by 10 bases and J by 3 bases, with 18 bases left in between. The CDR3 extends over 14 amino acids. Germline V gene lookup returns CDR1 SNHLY and CDR2 FYNNEI. The CDR3 is CATRGEGGDYGYTF. CDR3 DNA sequence: TGTGCCACCAGGGGTGAGGGGGGCGACTATGGCTACACCTTC.

This clone has just a few counts. The rearrangement joins TRBV11-2 to TRBJ1-4; D is uncertain. The germline V gene encodes CDR1 SGHAT and CDR2 FQNNGV. V was shortened by 1 base and J by 4 bases, with 13 bases between the two germline ends. This CDR3 spans 16 amino acids. The CDR3 DNA reads as TGTGCCAGCAGCTTAGGGGCCAGAAGTCATAATGAAAAACTGTTTTTT. Translation: CASSLGARSHNEKLFF.